This TCR beta chain was captured in a study of cytomegalovirus exposure and HLA in healthy donors. Study-level results: When analyzed later, a missense DCLRE1C variant was found to be linked to TCR beta V- and J-gene trimming.

Germline V lookup: CDR1 SGHVS, CDR2 FNYEAQ. V dropped 1 base and J dropped 8; count of bases not matched to a gene: 4. CDR3 length: 13 amino acids. Turning to this clone: Antigen unknown.

The PCR used 60 Vbeta and 13 Jbeta primers. Original data processing: A later analysis counted tens of millions of unique TCR beta chains, some 11 million shared. Here immunoSEQ multiplex PCR was the method, and the copy in TCRdb shows in-frame clones only, minus some. V, J and clone size were drawn from that table, and D and trimming were deduced from the DNA. The sample yields 95,000 to 110,000 clones, about 71% seen once. The rearrangement links TRBV7-6 to TRBJ1-1, with 7 bases fitting TRBD1. This clonotype was obtained from a woman aged 45-65 years in good health and CMV-seronegative. The sample was PBMCs. This CDR3 is CASSLGLDREAFF. For the CDR3, the DNA is TGTGCCAGCAGCTTAGGATTGGACAGGGAAGCTTTCTTT.